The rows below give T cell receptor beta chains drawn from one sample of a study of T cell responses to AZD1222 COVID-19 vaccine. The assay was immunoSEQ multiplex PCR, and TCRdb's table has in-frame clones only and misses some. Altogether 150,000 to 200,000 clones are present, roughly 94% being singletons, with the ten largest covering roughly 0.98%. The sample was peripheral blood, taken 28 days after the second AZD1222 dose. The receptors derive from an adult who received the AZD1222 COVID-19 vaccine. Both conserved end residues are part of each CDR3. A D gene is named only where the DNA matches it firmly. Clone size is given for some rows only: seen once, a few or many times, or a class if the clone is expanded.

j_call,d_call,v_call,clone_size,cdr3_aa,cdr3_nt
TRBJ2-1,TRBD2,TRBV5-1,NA,CASSPTGTSGVYEQFF,TGCGCCAGCAGCCCGACCGGGACTAGCGGGGTTTATGAGCAGTTCTTC
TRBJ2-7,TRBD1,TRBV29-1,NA,CSVRQGSYEQYF,TGCAGCGTCCGACAGGGAAGCTACGAGCAGTACTTC
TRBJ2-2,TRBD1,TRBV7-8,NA,CASSLDYTGTGYTGELFF,TGTGCCAGCAGCTTGGATTATACCGGGACAGGGTATACCGGGGAGCTGTTTTTT
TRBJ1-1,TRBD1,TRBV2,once,CASRAGQGYSEAFF,TGTGCCAGCAGGGCGGGACAGGGATATTCTGAAGCTTTCTTT
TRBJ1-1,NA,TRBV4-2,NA,CASSQELGTKVVF,TGTGCCAGCAGCCAAGAGCTGGGGACGAAAGTGGTCTTT
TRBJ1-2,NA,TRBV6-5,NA,CASRREGAGDYGYTF,TGTGCCAGCAGGAGAGAAGGCGCTGGGGACTATGGCTACACCTTC
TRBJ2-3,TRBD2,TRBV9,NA,CASSVELAGTDTQYF,TGTGCCAGCAGCGTAGAACTAGCGGGCACAGACACGCAGTATTTT
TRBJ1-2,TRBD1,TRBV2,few,CASSETGQSIYGYTF,TGTGCCAGCAGTGAGACGGGACAGTCGATCTATGGCTACACCTTC
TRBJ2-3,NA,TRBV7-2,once,CASSPPGIDTQYF,TGTGCCAGCAGCCCCCCGGGAATTGATACGCAGTATTTT
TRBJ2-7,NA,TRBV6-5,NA,CASSPRRGIYEQYF,TGTGCCAGCAGTCCTCGTCGCGGAATCTACGAGCAGTACTTC
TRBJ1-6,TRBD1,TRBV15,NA,CATSRGRGHRNSPLHF,TGTGCCACCAGCAGAGGCAGGGGGCATCGGAATTCACCCCTCCACTTT
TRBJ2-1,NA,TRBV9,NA,CASSEGLSYNEQFF,TGTGCCAGCAGCGAGGGACTTTCCTACAATGAGCAGTTCTTC
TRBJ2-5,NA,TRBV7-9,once,CASSRRSPQETQYF,TGTGCCAGCAGCCGTCGGAGCCCCCAAGAGACCCAGTACTTC
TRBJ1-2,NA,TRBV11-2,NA,CASSLGTSAGKYGYTF,TGTGCCAGCAGCTTAGGAACCAGCGCGGGGAAGTATGGCTACACCTTC
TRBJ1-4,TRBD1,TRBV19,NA,CASSSGQGPTNEKLFF,TGTGCCAGTAGTTCAGGACAGGGCCCAACTAATGAAAAACTGTTTTTT
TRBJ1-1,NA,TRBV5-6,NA,CASSFGGPEAFF,TGTGCCAGCAGCTTCGGGGGGCCTGAAGCTTTCTTT
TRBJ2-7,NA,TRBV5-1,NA,CASSRDSYEQYF,TGCGCCAGCAGCCGGGACTCCTACGAGCAGTACTTC
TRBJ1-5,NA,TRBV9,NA,CASSAGTSYQPQHF,TGTGCCAGCAGCGCCGGGACATCCTATCAGCCCCAGCATTTT
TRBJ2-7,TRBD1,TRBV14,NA,CASSQNTGDEQYF,TGTGCCAGCAGCCAGAATACAGGGGACGAGCAGTACTTC
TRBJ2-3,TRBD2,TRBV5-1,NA,CASSYLAGGPTDTQYF,TGCGCCAGCAGCTATCTAGCGGGGGGGCCCACAGATACGCAGTATTTT
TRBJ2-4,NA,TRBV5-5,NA,CASSLLQENIQYF,TGTGCCAGCAGCTTACTGCAGGAGAACATTCAGTACTTC
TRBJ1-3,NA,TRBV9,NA,CASSPWGVGNTIYF,TGTGCCAGCAGCCCCTGGGGGGTAGGAAACACCATATATTTT
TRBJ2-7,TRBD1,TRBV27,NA,CASSLYRTGDYEQYF,TGTGCCAGCAGTTTATATCGGACAGGGGACTACGAGCAGTACTTC
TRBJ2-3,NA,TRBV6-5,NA,CASSYSGRITDTQYF,TGTGCCAGCAGTTACTCCGGACGGATCACAGATACGCAGTATTTT
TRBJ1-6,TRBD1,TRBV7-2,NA,CASRPGTGYSPLHF,TGTGCCAGCAGACCTGGGACAGGGTATTCACCCCTCCACTTT
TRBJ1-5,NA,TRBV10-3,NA,CAISMGPLGNQPQHF,TGTGCCATCAGCATGGGGCCACTCGGCAATCAGCCCCAGCATTTT
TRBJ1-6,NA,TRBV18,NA,CASSPSQGKLAPLHF,TGTGCCAGCTCACCATCGCAGGGGAAATTAGCACCCCTCCACTTT
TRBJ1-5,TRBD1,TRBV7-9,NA,CASSLNGQGGNQPQHF,TGTGCCAGCAGCTTAAACGGACAGGGGGGCAATCAGCCCCAGCATTTT
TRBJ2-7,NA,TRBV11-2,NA,CASSLGSGNEQYF,TGTGCCAGCAGCTTAGGGTCAGGCAACGAGCAGTACTTC
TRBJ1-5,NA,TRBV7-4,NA,CASSLSQLYNQPQHF,TGTGCCAGCAGCTTAAGCCAGCTTTACAATCAGCCCCAGCATTTT
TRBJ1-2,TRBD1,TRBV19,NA,CASSIGGFWDSYGYTF,TGTGCCAGTAGTATCGGCGGGTTCTGGGACAGCTACGGCTACACCTTC
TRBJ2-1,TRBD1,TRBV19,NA,CASSNTGARYEQFF,TGTGCCAGTAGTAACACAGGGGCGAGGTATGAGCAGTTCTTC
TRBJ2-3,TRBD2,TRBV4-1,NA,CASSQVELAGGFFDFTDTQYF,TGCGCCAGCAGCCAAGTCGAACTAGCGGGGGGCTTCTTTGACTTCACAGATACGCAGTATTTT
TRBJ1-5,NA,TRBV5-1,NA,CASSLNQNQPQHF,TGCGCCAGCAGCTTGAACCAGAATCAGCCCCAGCATTTT
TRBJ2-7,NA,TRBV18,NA,CASSPPGIGNYEQYF,TGTGCCAGCTCACCACCAGGGATCGGAAACTACGAGCAGTACTTC
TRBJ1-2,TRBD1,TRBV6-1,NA,CASSEGTGLYGYTF,TGTGCCAGCAGTGAAGGGACAGGCCTCTATGGCTACACCTTC
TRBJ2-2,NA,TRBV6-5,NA,CASSYYTKVTGELFF,TGTGCCAGCAGTTACTATACTAAGGTCACCGGGGAGCTGTTTTTT
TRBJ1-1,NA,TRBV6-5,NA,CASSSILNTEAFF,TGTGCCAGCTCTTCGATCCTGAACACTGAAGCTTTCTTT
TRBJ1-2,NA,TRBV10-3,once,CAISESGRGKGYTF,TGTGCCATCAGTGAGTCGGGGAGGGGGAAAGGCTACACCTTC
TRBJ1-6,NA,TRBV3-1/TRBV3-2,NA,CASSQVPFGDGYSPLHF,TGTGCCAGCAGCCAAGTCCCCTTCGGGGACGGTTATTCACCCCTCCACTTT
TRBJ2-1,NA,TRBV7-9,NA,CASSRIWGETNEQFF,TGTGCCAGCAGCCGCATTTGGGGGGAAACCAATGAGCAGTTCTTC